Listed below are T cell receptor beta chains from one sample, sequenced in a study of memory CD8 T cells in hepatitis C reinfection. Clones were sequenced by immunoSEQ multiplex PCR, and TCRdb holds only the in-frame ones, with some missing. Here the sample spans approximately 51,000 clones, roughly nine tenths being singletons. Sequenced material: naive CD8+ T cells sorted from blood. These receptor sequences come from a man between 18 and 29 years old with hepatitis C virus infection. Both conserved end residues are part of each CDR3. Each record gives: V gene, D gene, J gene, clone size, CDR3 protein, CDR3 DNA. A D gene is named only where the DNA matches it firmly. Clone size is shown for a subset of rows, as once, few, many or a class of expanded clone.

V gene: TRBV11-2; D gene: .; J gene: TRBJ2-7; clone size: .; CDR3 protein: CASEEGDPPYEQYF; CDR3 DNA: TGTGCCAGCGAAGAGGGGGACCCGCCCTACGAGCAGTACTTC
V gene: TRBV9; D gene: .; J gene: TRBJ2-7; clone size: .; CDR3 protein: CASSPSGESYEQYF; CDR3 DNA: TGTGCCAGCAGCCCCTCCGGAGAGTCCTACGAGCAGTACTTC
V gene: TRBV19; D gene: TRBD1; J gene: TRBJ1-5; clone size: once; CDR3 protein: CASSVTGGSNQPQHF; CDR3 DNA: TGTGCCAGTAGTGTTACAGGGGGGAGCAATCAGCCCCAGCATTTT
V gene: TRBV6-5; D gene: .; J gene: TRBJ1-5; clone size: .; CDR3 protein: CASGDNQPQHF; CDR3 DNA: TGTGCTTCAGGGGACAATCAGCCCCAGCATTTT
V gene: TRBV6-5; D gene: TRBD1; J gene: TRBJ2-1; clone size: .; CDR3 protein: CASTLGQGFDNEQFF; CDR3 DNA: TGTGCCAGCACCTTGGGACAGGGGTTCGACAATGAGCAGTTCTTC
V gene: TRBV7-9; D gene: TRBD2; J gene: TRBJ2-5; clone size: once; CDR3 protein: CASSLRAASGGETQYF; CDR3 DNA: TGTGCCAGCAGCTTAAGGGCGGCTAGCGGGGGCGAGACCCAGTACTTC
V gene: TRBV30; D gene: TRBD2; J gene: TRBJ2-1; clone size: .; CDR3 protein: CAWIPAGVYNEQFF; CDR3 DNA: TGTGCCTGGATCCCAGCGGGGGTTTACAATGAGCAGTTCTTC
V gene: TRBV19; D gene: TRBD1; J gene: TRBJ2-1; clone size: .; CDR3 protein: CASSSGTGVGNEQFF; CDR3 DNA: TGTGCCAGTAGTTCCGGGACAGGGGTCGGCAATGAGCAGTTCTTC
V gene: TRBV6-1; D gene: .; J gene: TRBJ2-5; clone size: .; CDR3 protein: CASSEIDGQETQYF; CDR3 DNA: TGTGCCAGCAGTGAAATCGACGGGCAAGAGACCCAGTACTTC
V gene: TRBV18; D gene: .; J gene: TRBJ1-1; clone size: .; CDR3 protein: CASSSRGGEMTEAFF; CDR3 DNA: TGTGCCAGCTCATCTCGGGGGGGGGAAATGACTGAAGCTTTCTTT
V gene: TRBV4-3; D gene: TRBD1; J gene: TRBJ2-3; clone size: .; CDR3 protein: CASSSNRGDRGTPDTQYF; CDR3 DNA: TGCGCCAGCAGCTCAAACCGTGGGGACAGGGGGACCCCAGATACGCAGTATTTT
V gene: TRBV19; D gene: .; J gene: TRBJ1-5; clone size: .; CDR3 protein: CASSWTDSNQPQHF; CDR3 DNA: TGTGCCAGTAGCTGGACAGATAGCAATCAGCCCCAGCATTTT
V gene: TRBV28; D gene: TRBD1; J gene: TRBJ1-5; clone size: .; CDR3 protein: CASRSPPKGARQPQHF; CDR3 DNA: TGTGCCAGCAGATCCCCCCCGAAGGGGGCTAGACAGCCCCAGCATTTT
V gene: TRBV27; D gene: .; J gene: TRBJ1-5; clone size: .; CDR3 protein: CASSYRGNQPQHF; CDR3 DNA: TGTGCCAGCAGTTACAGGGGCAATCAGCCCCAGCATTTT
V gene: TRBV27; D gene: TRBD1; J gene: TRBJ1-2; clone size: .; CDR3 protein: CASRVGTGENGYTF; CDR3 DNA: TGTGCCAGCAGAGTTGGGACAGGGGAAAATGGCTACACCTTC
V gene: TRBV7-9; D gene: .; J gene: TRBJ2-7; clone size: .; CDR3 protein: CASSSLSYEQYF; CDR3 DNA: TGTGCCAGCAGCTCACTAAGCTACGAGCAGTACTTC
V gene: TRBV7-9; D gene: TRBD1; J gene: TRBJ2-1; clone size: .; CDR3 protein: CASAQGGLQFF; CDR3 DNA: TGTGCCAGCGCTCAAGGGGGCCTTCAGTTCTTC
V gene: TRBV29-1; D gene: .; J gene: TRBJ2-7; clone size: once; CDR3 protein: CSVTTGGGTISYEQYF; CDR3 DNA: TGCAGCGTTACCACAGGGGGGGGTACTATCTCCTACGAGCAGTACTTC
V gene: TRBV4-1; D gene: TRBD1; J gene: TRBJ2-3; clone size: .; CDR3 protein: CASSQERAGTGGSTDTQYF; CDR3 DNA: TGCGCCAGCAGCCAAGAAAGGGCCGGGACAGGGGGGTCCACAGATACGCAGTATTTT
V gene: TRBV6-5; D gene: TRBD2; J gene: TRBJ2-5; clone size: once; CDR3 protein: CASSYVAGQETQYF; CDR3 DNA: TGTGCCAGCAGTTACGTAGCGGGACAAGAGACCCAGTACTTC
V gene: TRBV7-8; D gene: TRBD2; J gene: TRBJ2-7; clone size: .; CDR3 protein: CASSLEGSVLAGGSYEQYF; CDR3 DNA: TGTGCCAGCAGCTTAGAGGGATCCGTTTTAGCGGGAGGCTCCTACGAGCAGTACTTC
V gene: TRBV25-1; D gene: TRBD2; J gene: TRBJ2-2; clone size: .; CDR3 protein: CASSEGGGTGELFF; CDR3 DNA: TGTGCCAGCAGTGAAGGGGGGGGCACCGGGGAGCTGTTTTTT
V gene: TRBV7-9; D gene: .; J gene: TRBJ2-4; clone size: .; CDR3 protein: CASSPPGIDIQYF; CDR3 DNA: TGTGCCAGCAGTCCCCCGGGGATAGACATTCAGTACTTC
V gene: TRBV7-9; D gene: .; J gene: TRBJ1-1; clone size: .; CDR3 protein: CASSRQATEAFF; CDR3 DNA: TGTGCCAGCAGCCGACAAGCCACTGAAGCTTTCTTT
V gene: TRBV27; D gene: TRBD2; J gene: TRBJ2-5; clone size: .; CDR3 protein: CASSLAGGPETQYF; CDR3 DNA: TGTGCCAGCAGTTTAGCGGGGGGGCCTGAGACCCAGTACTTC
V gene: TRBV4-1; D gene: .; J gene: TRBJ2-7; clone size: .; CDR3 protein: CASSQAGSGEQYF; CDR3 DNA: TGCGCCAGCAGCCAAGCAGGGTCGGGCGAGCAGTACTTC
V gene: TRBV4-1; D gene: .; J gene: TRBJ2-3; clone size: .; CDR3 protein: CASSQGLPLTDTQYF; CDR3 DNA: TGCGCCAGCAGCCAAGGACTCCCCCTCACAGATACGCAGTATTTT
V gene: TRBV28; D gene: .; J gene: TRBJ2-2; clone size: .; CDR3 protein: CASSLFEPKARRPANTGELFF; CDR3 DNA: TGTGCCAGCAGTTTATTCGAGCCCAAGGCAAGGAGGCCCGCGAACACCGGGGAGCTGTTTTTT
V gene: TRBV10-3; D gene: .; J gene: TRBJ2-2; clone size: .; CDR3 protein: CAISGQDTGELFF; CDR3 DNA: TGTGCCATCAGCGGACAAGACACCGGGGAGCTGTTTTTT
V gene: TRBV27; D gene: .; J gene: TRBJ2-1; clone size: once; CDR3 protein: CASSSVPLARNEQFF; CDR3 DNA: TGTGCCAGCAGTTCCGTTCCCCTCGCCAGGAATGAGCAGTTCTTC
V gene: TRBV29-1; D gene: .; J gene: TRBJ2-2; clone size: .; CDR3 protein: CSVEAWTGELFF; CDR3 DNA: TGCAGCGTGGAGGCGTGGACCGGGGAGCTGTTTTTT
V gene: TRBV2; D gene: .; J gene: TRBJ1-4; clone size: .; CDR3 protein: CASGQGIGSGEKLFF; CDR3 DNA: TGTGCCAGCGGTCAGGGGATCGGGTCGGGTGAAAAACTGTTTTTT
V gene: TRBV4-3; D gene: .; J gene: TRBJ1-1; clone size: .; CDR3 protein: CASSQHQGGTEAFF; CDR3 DNA: TGCGCCAGCAGCCAACATCAGGGCGGAACTGAAGCTTTCTTT
V gene: TRBV11-2; D gene: TRBD1; J gene: TRBJ1-1; clone size: .; CDR3 protein: CASSLTGGVEAFF; CDR3 DNA: TGTGCCAGCAGCCTAACAGGGGGAGTCGAGGCTTTCTTT
V gene: TRBV4-1; D gene: TRBD1; J gene: TRBJ1-2; clone size: .; CDR3 protein: CASSPDFTGTAYGYTF; CDR3 DNA: TGCGCCAGCAGCCCCGACTTCACCGGGACAGCGTATGGCTACACCTTC
V gene: TRBV6-1; D gene: .; J gene: TRBJ1-5; clone size: medium-sized; CDR3 protein: CASATYSNQPQHF; CDR3 DNA: TGTGCCAGCGCGACTTATAGCAATCAGCCCCAGCATTTT
V gene: TRBV7-9; D gene: .; J gene: TRBJ2-5; clone size: .; CDR3 protein: CASSSPEGVGWTQYF; CDR3 DNA: TGTGCCAGCAGCTCACCAGAAGGGGTGGGGTGGACCCAGTACTTC
V gene: TRBV4-1; D gene: .; J gene: TRBJ1-1; clone size: .; CDR3 protein: CASSQEASYNTEAFF; CDR3 DNA: TGCGCCAGCAGCCAAGAGGCCTCTTATAACACTGAAGCTTTCTTT
V gene: TRBV27; D gene: TRBD2; J gene: TRBJ2-1; clone size: .; CDR3 protein: CASSLLLAGLYNEQFF; CDR3 DNA: TGTGCCAGCAGTTTACTGTTAGCGGGCCTATACAATGAGCAGTTCTTC
V gene: TRBV9; D gene: .; J gene: TRBJ2-3; clone size: .; CDR3 protein: CASSVEQSSDTQYF; CDR3 DNA: TGTGCCAGCAGCGTAGAACAGTCTTCAGATACGCAGTATTTT
V gene: TRBV7-2; D gene: .; J gene: TRBJ2-5; clone size: once; CDR3 protein: CASSQPLSVQETQYF; CDR3 DNA: TGTGCCAGCAGCCAACCCCTCAGCGTTCAAGAGACCCAGTACTTC
V gene: TRBV4-3; D gene: TRBD2; J gene: TRBJ2-5; clone size: .; CDR3 protein: CASSVAGGRETQYF; CDR3 DNA: TGCGCCAGCAGCGTAGCGGGGGGCAGAGAGACCCAGTACTTC
V gene: TRBV9; D gene: .; J gene: TRBJ2-5; clone size: .; CDR3 protein: CASSSQGTRAETQYF; CDR3 DNA: TGTGCCAGCAGCTCCCAAGGGACTCGGGCCGAGACCCAGTACTTC
V gene: TRBV7-6; D gene: TRBD2; J gene: TRBJ2-3; clone size: .; CDR3 protein: CASSFYSGSATDTQYF; CDR3 DNA: TGTGCCAGCAGCTTTTATAGCGGGAGCGCAACAGATACGCAGTATTTT
V gene: TRBV5-4; D gene: TRBD1; J gene: TRBJ2-7; clone size: .; CDR3 protein: CASSSDRGGLEQYF; CDR3 DNA: TGTGCCAGCAGCTCCGACAGGGGGGGCCTCGAGCAGTACTTC
V gene: TRBV20-1; D gene: .; J gene: TRBJ2-1; clone size: .; CDR3 protein: CSALLVIEQFF; CDR3 DNA: TGCAGTGCTTTACTAGTGATTGAGCAGTTCTTC
V gene: TRBV6-1; D gene: .; J gene: TRBJ2-7; clone size: once; CDR3 protein: CASSEAYGGFYEQYF; CDR3 DNA: TGTGCCAGCAGTGAAGCATACGGAGGGTTTTACGAGCAGTACTTC
V gene: TRBV7-8; D gene: .; J gene: TRBJ2-1; clone size: .; CDR3 protein: CASSLTLGGRGVEQFF; CDR3 DNA: TGTGCCAGCAGCTTAACACTTGGGGGGAGAGGGGTTGAGCAGTTCTTC
V gene: TRBV15; D gene: .; J gene: TRBJ1-1; clone size: .; CDR3 protein: CATSVSRTVNTEAFF; CDR3 DNA: TGTGCCACCAGCGTCTCTCGAACAGTGAACACTGAAGCTTTCTTT
V gene: TRBV6-1; D gene: TRBD1; J gene: TRBJ2-7; clone size: .; CDR3 protein: CASSGTGPYEQYF; CDR3 DNA: TGTGCCAGCAGTGGGACAGGGCCCTACGAGCAGTACTTC
V gene: TRBV25-1; D gene: TRBD1; J gene: TRBJ2-3; clone size: .; CDR3 protein: CASSEGTGETDTQYF; CDR3 DNA: TGTGCCAGCAGTGAGGGGACAGGGGAAACAGATACGCAGTATTTT
V gene: TRBV6-5; D gene: .; J gene: TRBJ2-7; clone size: .; CDR3 protein: CASSQDSSYEQYF; CDR3 DNA: TGTGCCAGCAGTCAGGACAGTTCCTACGAGCAGTACTTC
V gene: TRBV5-1; D gene: TRBD2; J gene: TRBJ2-2; clone size: .; CDR3 protein: CASSLELAGISGELFF; CDR3 DNA: TGCGCCAGCAGCTTGGAACTAGCGGGAATATCCGGGGAGCTGTTTTTT
V gene: TRBV6-6; D gene: TRBD1; J gene: TRBJ2-7; clone size: .; CDR3 protein: CASSRRDSSYEQYF; CDR3 DNA: TGTGCCAGCAGTCGACGGGACAGCTCCTACGAGCAGTACTTC
V gene: TRBV7-6; D gene: TRBD1; J gene: TRBJ2-7; clone size: .; CDR3 protein: CASSLDRGFGYEQHF; CDR3 DNA: TGTGCCAGCAGCCTCGACAGGGGGTTCGGCTACGAGCAGCACTTC
V gene: TRBV5-1; D gene: TRBD2; J gene: TRBJ2-5; clone size: .; CDR3 protein: CASSLGGGPQETQYF; CDR3 DNA: TGCGCCAGCAGCTTGGGGGGAGGGCCCCAAGAGACCCAGTACTTC
V gene: TRBV7-9; D gene: TRBD1; J gene: TRBJ1-1; clone size: .; CDR3 protein: CASSSRDRGLVNTEAFF; CDR3 DNA: TGTGCCAGCAGCTCCAGGGACAGGGGGCTCGTGAACACTGAAGCTTTCTTT